The 13 T cell receptor beta chains reported below all come from one sample, sequenced in a study of post-analysis software for immune sequencing data. Findings and caveats of the study: Patients had higher frequencies than controls of roughly five TRBV segments, including TRBV5-6, TRBV5-1 and TRBV20-1.

These receptors have no known antigen. The authors incorporated unique molecular identifiers into the TCR beta cDNA libraries. MiXCR, run by TCRdb on the PCR reads, gives a single entry per CDR3 protein. This sample carries 380,000 or so distinct CDR3 sequences, roughly 35% of them seen once, and the ten largest clones take around an eighth. Sequencing was done on a sample of blood. These receptors were collected from a girl aged 5-17 years with multiple sclerosis.

The chain carries TRBV2 and TRBJ2-7; D tentatively fits TRBD1 or TRBD2 (6 bases each). The germline CDR1 and CDR2 sequences are SNHLY and FYNNEI. V lost 4 bases and J 0 bases, leaving 10 bases between the germline ends. There are 14 residues in the CDR3. CDR3: CASSGRGLSYEQYF. The CDR3 DNA is TGTGCCAGCAGTGGCAGGGGACTCTCCTACGAGCAGTACTTC.

This clonotype was counted a few times. This rearrangement joins TRBV6-2 or TRBV6-3 to TRBJ2-5, with TRBD2 as a possible D gene (6 bases). The CDR3 consists of 17 residues. V shed 6 bases and J shed 0 bases, with 20 bases lying between them. Germline CDR1 MNHEY, CDR2 SVGEGT. CDR3 amino acids: CASSLLATAMDQETQYF. CDR3 nucleotides: TGTGCCAGCAGCCTTCTAGCGACGGCGATGGACCAAGAGACCCAGTACTTC.

The V and J genes are TRBV24-1 and TRBJ2-3; D is uncertain. The CDR3 consists of 11 residues. The germline V gene encodes CDR1 KGHDR and CDR2 SFDVKD. V was shortened by 0 bases and J by 8 bases, with 2 bases between the two germline ends. CDR3 sequence: CATSDLITQYF. The CDR3 nucleotides read TGTGCCACCAGTGATTTGATTACGCAGTATTTT.

The chain recombines TRBV6-1 with TRBJ1-2, with D hard to call. The CDR3 covers 11 residues. V was cut by 8 bases and J by 10 bases, with 14 bases left in between. In germline, CDR1 is MNHNS, CDR2 SASEGT. The CDR3 DNA reads TGTGCCAGCGCCCGACGCGCAACCTACACCTTC. Translation gives CASARRATYTF.

This chain joins TRBV29-1 and TRBJ2-2; perhaps TRBD1 as D (6 bases). The CDR3 totals 14 residues. Germline CDR1 reads SQVTM; CDR2 reads ANQGSEA. Trimming pared 4 bases from V and 4 bases from J, leaving 13 bases between. The CDR3 DNA is TGCAGCGTTGGACAGGCCCAGAGCACCGGGGAGCTGTTTTTT. This encodes CSVGQAQSTGELFF.

Points on this clonotype: The junction shows a germline mismatch at one end, possibly a read error. The V call is TRBV7-3, the J call TRBJ2-2, with D uncertain. This CDR3 is built from 13 residues. Looked up from germline, CDR1 is SGHTA and CDR2 is FQGTGA. The CDR3 DNA reads as TGTGCCAGCAGCTTAGGCCAGAACGGCGAGCGGTTTTTT. Its protein product is CASSLGQNGERFF.

The gene calls are TRBV25-1 and TRBJ2-1; 7 bases fit TRBD2. V gave up 6 bases and J gave up 3 bases; unmatched junction bases: 5. Germline V gene lookup returns CDR1 MGHDK and CDR2 SYGVNS. CDR3 length equals 14 residues. CDR3 sequence: CASREERGYNEQFF. The CDR3 nucleotides are TGTGCCAGCAGGGAGGAGCGGGGCTACAATGAGCAGTTCTTC.

This clonotype was seen only a few times. This rearrangement joins TRBV10-3 to TRBJ2-1, with 9 bases fitting TRBD2. The CDR3 has 16 residues. Germline trimming cut 2 bases from V and 7 bases from J; bases unmatched to any gene: 9. The germline V gene has CDR1 ENHRY and CDR2 SYGVKD. In nucleotides, the CDR3 is TGTGCCATCAGTGAGGAGGGGGGACTAGCAGTAAATGAGCAGTTCTTC. Translating gives CAISEEGGLAVNEQFF.

This clonotype was detected only a few times. This rearrangement joins TRBV5-1 to TRBJ2-6; maybe TRBD1 (6 bases). The CDR3 is 17 amino acids. With 2 bases removed from V and 0 bases from J, the gap between germline ends came to 12 bases. Germline CDR1 reads SGHRS; CDR2 reads YFSETQ. The DNA for the CDR3 is TGCGCCAGCAGCTTCAGGGGACCGAACTCTGGGGCCAACGTCCTGACTTTC. Translation: CASSFRGPNSGANVLTF.

The table lists this clonotype with a few counts. The chain links TRBV5-1 to TRBJ2-7; 8 nucleotides line up with TRBD1. V shed 0 bases and J 2 bases; nucleotides not matched to a gene: 4. CDR1 and CDR2 (germline): SGHRS, YFSETQ. The CDR3 has 15 amino acids. The CDR3 sequence: CASSLAAQGAYEQYF. DNA for the CDR3: TGCGCCAGCAGCTTGGCCGCACAGGGGGCCTACGAGCAGTACTTC.

This clonotype was counted only a few times. The J gene is TRBJ2-7, the V gene TRBV12-3 or TRBV12-4, with a possible D match to TRBD1 (6 bases). This CDR3 has 13 amino acids. Trimming removed 3 bases at V and 5 bases at J, with 11 bases between. In DNA form, the CDR3 reads TGTGCCAGCAGTTTTACAGGGACGCACGAGCAGTACTTC. This translates into CASSFTGTHEQYF.

The chain has TRBV15 and TRBJ1-3; 7 bases align to TRBD1. The CDR3 totals 15 residues. The V segment lost 3 bases and the J segment 2 bases; nucleotides outside the gene matches: 4. Looked up from germline, CDR1 is LNHNV and CDR2 is YYDKDF (reference sequence). Here the CDR3 DNA reads TGTGCCACCAGCAGTGCGACAGGGACTGGAAACACCATATATTTT. Its protein product is CATSSATGTGNTIYF.

This clonotype has ten or more counts. The CDR3: CASSLEWQVETQYF. CDR3 bases: TGTGCCAGCAGCTTGGAATGGCAGGTGGAGACCCAGTACTTC. The chain links TRBV5-5 to TRBJ2-5; D remains ambiguous. The CDR3 covers 14 residues. The germline gives CDR1 SGHKS, CDR2 YYEKEE (reference sequence). The germline V and J ends were trimmed by 0 bases and 5 bases, with 11 bases remaining between them.